Reported below is one TCR beta chain. The entry originates in a study of blood T cell repertoires in COVID-19. The CDR3 contains 14 residues. V lost 6 bases to trimming and J lost 5 bases, with 14 bases between them. Germline CDR1 and CDR2: SEHNR and FQNEAQ (reference sequence). Clones were sequenced by immunoSEQ multiplex PCR, and TCRdb holds only the in-frame ones, with some missing. The profile shows 80,000 to 100,000 clones, 90% of them singletons. The sample was peripheral blood. This sequence originates from a human donor with active COVID-19. The donor label of this sample is uncertain. The chain is built from TRBV7-9 and TRBJ2-1, with D possibly being TRBD2 (6 bases). The CDR3 region has the DNA TGTGCCAGCAGATGGGGGGAAACAAACAATGAGCAGTTCTTC. This translates into CASRWGETNNEQFF.